A selection of T cell receptor beta chains follows, all from one sample in a study of post-analysis software for immune sequencing data. Using its own MiXCR run on the PCR reads, TCRdb lists one record per CDR3 protein. The sample yields fewer than 850,000 distinct CDR3 sequences, 30% seen once. Sequenced: blood. The receptor set was obtained from a girl between 5 and 17 years old with multiple sclerosis. Both conserved end residues are part of each CDR3. The D gene is left open where the match is weak. The size entry is marked missing in some rows and otherwise reads once, few, many or a size class.

clone size: .; V gene: TRBV18; D gene: .; J gene: TRBJ1-5; CDR3 DNA: TGTGCCAGCTCACCACTGGGTCCGGCATTAAATCAGCCCCAGCATTTT; CDR3 protein: CASSPLGPALNQPQHF
clone size: .; V gene: TRBV6-5; D gene: .; J gene: TRBJ2-1; CDR3 DNA: TGTGCCAGCAGTTACTCGAGAGGTAGCCTCGGGTTTGACAATGAGCAGTTCTTC; CDR3 protein: CASSYSRGSLGFDNEQFF
clone size: many; V gene: TRBV27; D gene: .; J gene: TRBJ1-2; CDR3 DNA: TGTGCCAGCAGTCCAGGGGTTGGCTATGGCTACACCTTC; CDR3 protein: CASSPGVGYGYTF
clone size: few; V gene: TRBV20-1; D gene: TRBD1; J gene: TRBJ1-2; CDR3 DNA: TGCAGTGCTTATAATACATACAGGGGGCGAAATGGTGGCTACACCTTC; CDR3 protein: CSAYNTYRGRNGGYTF
clone size: .; V gene: TRBV7-9; D gene: .; J gene: TRBJ1-4; CDR3 DNA: TGTGCCAGCAGCCCTACGATCGGCGAAGAACTGTTTTTT; CDR3 protein: CASSPTIGEELFF
clone size: few; V gene: TRBV6-5; D gene: TRBD1; J gene: TRBJ2-4; CDR3 DNA: TGTGCCAGCAGTTCGAACAGGGGAGACATTCAGTACTTC; CDR3 protein: CASSSNRGDIQYF
clone size: .; V gene: TRBV10-3; D gene: .; J gene: TRBJ2-1; CDR3 DNA: TGTGCCATCAGTGATGAGCGGGTCTACAATGAGCAGTTCTTC; CDR3 protein: CAISDERVYNEQFF
clone size: .; V gene: TRBV7-9; D gene: .; J gene: TRBJ2-1; CDR3 DNA: TGTGCCGGAAATCTAGCGTATGGGGACAATGAGCAGTTCTTC; CDR3 protein: CAGNLAYGDNEQFF
clone size: .; V gene: TRBV18; D gene: .; J gene: TRBJ2-6; CDR3 DNA: TGTGCCAGCTCACCAGTGGCGCCTAGCTCCTCTGGGGCCAACGTCCGGACTTTC; CDR3 protein: CASSPVAPSSSGANVRTF
clone size: .; V gene: TRBV27; D gene: TRBD1; J gene: TRBJ2-5; CDR3 DNA: TGTGCCAGCAGTTTATCCCTTCCCGACAGGGGCCAAGAGACCCAGTACTTC; CDR3 protein: CASSLSLPDRGQETQYF
clone size: few; V gene: TRBV12-3/TRBV12-4; D gene: TRBD1; J gene: TRBJ1-1; CDR3 DNA: TGTGCCAGCAGTTTGGGGACAGGGAGGTGGACTGAAGCTTTCTTT; CDR3 protein: CASSLGTGRWTEAFF
clone size: .; V gene: TRBV5-1; D gene: .; J gene: TRBJ1-6; CDR3 DNA: TGCGCCAGCAGCTTGGCCGTAGGGGGGAATTCACCCCTCCACTTT; CDR3 protein: CASSLAVGGNSPLHF
clone size: few; V gene: TRBV6-2/TRBV6-3; D gene: .; J gene: TRBJ2-1; CDR3 DNA: TGTGCCAGCAGTTATTATCCCTCTGAGGCTGAGCAGTTCTTC; CDR3 protein: CASSYYPSEAEQFF
clone size: .; V gene: TRBV12-3/TRBV12-4; D gene: .; J gene: TRBJ1-2; CDR3 DNA: TGTGCCAGCAGTTTAACGTCGGCGGGCTATGGCTACACCTTC; CDR3 protein: CASSLTSAGYGYTF
clone size: many; V gene: TRBV4-2; D gene: .; J gene: TRBJ2-1; CDR3 DNA: TGTGCCAGCAGCCAAGCTGGCTCCTACAATGAGCAGTTCTTC; CDR3 protein: CASSQAGSYNEQFF
clone size: .; V gene: TRBV20-1; D gene: TRBD2; J gene: TRBJ2-6; CDR3 DNA: TGCAGTGCTCCGCGGACTAGCGGCTCTGGGGCCAACGTCCCGACTTTC; CDR3 protein: CSAPRTSGSGANVPTF
clone size: few; V gene: TRBV7-9; D gene: .; J gene: TRBJ2-1; CDR3 DNA: TGTGCCAGCAGCGGATATGCGGTTAACAACAATGAGCAGTTCTTC; CDR3 protein: CASSGYAVNNNEQFF
clone size: .; V gene: TRBV20-1; D gene: TRBD2; J gene: TRBJ2-3; CDR3 DNA: TGCAGTGCTCTATCAACCAGGCGGACCCTAGCGGGCCCTAGCACAGATACGCAGTATTTT; CDR3 protein: CSALSTRRTLAGPSTDTQYF
clone size: .; V gene: TRBV12-3/TRBV12-4; D gene: .; J gene: TRBJ1-1; CDR3 DNA: TGTGCCAGCAGTTTCCGCGGGAACACTGAAGCTTTCTTT; CDR3 protein: CASSFRGNTEAFF
clone size: .; V gene: TRBV27; D gene: TRBD1; J gene: TRBJ2-7; CDR3 DNA: TGTGCCAGCAGTTTATCCTGGACAGGAGCCTACGAGCAGTACTTC; CDR3 protein: CASSLSWTGAYEQYF
clone size: few; V gene: TRBV15; D gene: .; J gene: TRBJ2-3; CDR3 DNA: TGTGCCACCAGGGCAGGGAGCACAGATACGCAGTATTTT; CDR3 protein: CATRAGSTDTQYF
clone size: .; V gene: TRBV28; D gene: .; J gene: TRBJ1-2; CDR3 DNA: TGTGCCAGCAGTCCCGCAGAGGAGGGGAGTAAGAACAGCTACACCTTC; CDR3 protein: CASSPAEEGSKNSYTF
clone size: .; V gene: TRBV27; D gene: TRBD1; J gene: TRBJ1-1; CDR3 DNA: TGTGCCAGTAGTTTGGATACAGGGGGGAGTGGCACTGAGGCTTTCTTT; CDR3 protein: CASSLDTGGSGTEAFF
clone size: .; V gene: TRBV20-1; D gene: TRBD2; J gene: TRBJ2-5; CDR3 DNA: TGCAGTGCTAGTAGAGCTAGCGGGGACAAAGAGACCCAGTACTTC; CDR3 protein: CSASRASGDKETQYF
clone size: .; V gene: TRBV6-2/TRBV6-3; D gene: TRBD2; J gene: TRBJ2-1; CDR3 DNA: TGTGCCAGCAGTTTCGTGACTAGCGGTCATGAGCAGTTCTTC; CDR3 protein: CASSFVTSGHEQFF
clone size: few; V gene: TRBV25-1; D gene: TRBD1; J gene: TRBJ2-7; CDR3 DNA: TGTGCCAGCAGGTCGACAGGGGCGCTCTCCTACGAGCAGTACTTC; CDR3 protein: CASRSTGALSYEQYF
clone size: .; V gene: TRBV7-9; D gene: .; J gene: TRBJ2-2; CDR3 DNA: TGTGCCAGCAGCGGCGATATGGGTTCCGGGGAGCTGTTTTTT; CDR3 protein: CASSGDMGSGELFF
clone size: few; V gene: TRBV29-1; D gene: .; J gene: TRBJ2-1; CDR3 DNA: TGCAGCGTTGGGCGGGACGGCTACTACAATGAGCAGTTCTTC; CDR3 protein: CSVGRDGYYNEQFF
clone size: .; V gene: TRBV7-8; D gene: TRBD2; J gene: TRBJ2-3; CDR3 DNA: TGTGCCAGCAGCCTAATAGCGGGAGTCCGGGGTACGCAGTATTTT; CDR3 protein: CASSLIAGVRGTQYF
clone size: .; V gene: TRBV4-1; D gene: .; J gene: TRBJ1-2; CDR3 DNA: TGCACCAGCAGCCAATCGACAGGTTATGGCTACACCTTC; CDR3 protein: CTSSQSTGYGYTF
clone size: .; V gene: TRBV6-5; D gene: .; J gene: TRBJ2-2; CDR3 DNA: TGTGCCAGCAGTCACACCCTTCCCGGGGGCACCGGGGAGCTGTTTTTT; CDR3 protein: CASSHTLPGGTGELFF
clone size: .; V gene: TRBV4-1; D gene: .; J gene: TRBJ2-2; CDR3 DNA: TGCGCCAGCAGCCAAGCAGGGTCTGGCACCGGGGAGCTGTTTTTT; CDR3 protein: CASSQAGSGTGELFF
clone size: few; V gene: TRBV6-5; D gene: .; J gene: TRBJ2-4; CDR3 DNA: TGTGCCAGCAGTTACTCGACGGGCGGGTCCGGGGTTCAGTACTTC; CDR3 protein: CASSYSTGGSGVQYF
clone size: few; V gene: TRBV6-5; D gene: .; J gene: TRBJ1-1; CDR3 DNA: TGTGCCAGCAGTTACAGGGACGCCGCTTTCTTT; CDR3 protein: CASSYRDAAFF
clone size: .; V gene: TRBV11-2; D gene: TRBD2; J gene: TRBJ2-5; CDR3 DNA: TGTGCCAGCAGCCCCCCGTGGGCTAGCGGGCCCCAAGAGACCCAGTACTTC; CDR3 protein: CASSPPWASGPQETQYF
clone size: .; V gene: TRBV4-1; D gene: .; J gene: TRBJ1-1; CDR3 DNA: TGCGCCAGCAGCCATCCGGATGGGCGCCCAATGAACACTGAAGCTTTCTTT; CDR3 protein: CASSHPDGRPMNTEAFF
clone size: few; V gene: TRBV7-9; D gene: TRBD1; J gene: TRBJ2-7; CDR3 DNA: TGTGCCAGCAGCCGAGTCATGGACAGGTCAGGGTACTTC; CDR3 protein: CASSRVMDRSGYF
clone size: .; V gene: TRBV4-1; D gene: TRBD2; J gene: TRBJ2-5; CDR3 DNA: TGCGCCAGCAGCCAAGAGGTTACGGGGGGGCTTGGAGAGACCCAGTACTTC; CDR3 protein: CASSQEVTGGLGETQYF
clone size: few; V gene: TRBV2; D gene: .; J gene: TRBJ2-6; CDR3 DNA: TGTGCCAGCAGTGACAGGTCCAACTCTGGGGCCAACGTCCTGACTTTC; CDR3 protein: CASSDRSNSGANVLTF
clone size: few; V gene: TRBV24-1; D gene: TRBD2; J gene: TRBJ2-3; CDR3 DNA: TGTGCCACCAGTGACACCGGAACTAGCGGGAAAATAGCAGATACGCAGTATTTT; CDR3 protein: CATSDTGTSGKIADTQYF
clone size: .; V gene: TRBV5-1; D gene: TRBD2; J gene: TRBJ2-3; CDR3 DNA: TGCGCCAGCAGCTTGGCGGGACTAGCGGGAGTAAGTGCAGATACGCAGTATTTT; CDR3 protein: CASSLAGLAGVSADTQYF
clone size: few; V gene: TRBV9; D gene: .; J gene: TRBJ1-5; CDR3 DNA: TGTGCCAGCAGCGCGGACCCCCGTGACCAGCCCCAGCATTTT; CDR3 protein: CASSADPRDQPQHF
clone size: .; V gene: TRBV9; D gene: .; J gene: TRBJ1-1; CDR3 DNA: TGTGCCAGCAGCGTAGTAGAACAGACCACTGAAGCTTTCTTT; CDR3 protein: CASSVVEQTTEAFF
clone size: .; V gene: TRBV11-2; D gene: TRBD2; J gene: TRBJ2-7; CDR3 DNA: TGTGCCAGCAGCTTAGTAGCGGGGGGGCTAGCGGGAGTACACGAGCAGTACTTC; CDR3 protein: CASSLVAGGLAGVHEQYF
clone size: .; V gene: TRBV5-1; D gene: TRBD1; J gene: TRBJ1-6; CDR3 DNA: TGCGCCAGCACGGCGGGACAGGGGTCCACCACCCTCCACTTT; CDR3 protein: CASTAGQGSTTLHF
clone size: few; V gene: TRBV5-1; D gene: TRBD2; J gene: TRBJ2-3; CDR3 DNA: TGCGCCAGCAGCTTGTTTGTAGCGGGGTTGAATACGCAGTATTTT; CDR3 protein: CASSLFVAGLNTQYF
clone size: .; V gene: TRBV7-9; D gene: TRBD2; J gene: TRBJ2-5; CDR3 DNA: TGTGCCAGCAGCTTAGACGGGACTAGCAGTGAGACCCAGTACTTC; CDR3 protein: CASSLDGTSSETQYF
clone size: .; V gene: TRBV6-1; D gene: .; J gene: TRBJ1-3; CDR3 DNA: TGTGCCAGCAAAGGGGGTACGGAAAGACACCACTCTGGAAACACCATATATTTT; CDR3 protein: CASKGGTERHHSGNTIYF
clone size: .; V gene: TRBV6-5; D gene: .; J gene: TRBJ2-7; CDR3 DNA: TGTGCCAGCAGTTACTCGATGGAGCAGTACTTC; CDR3 protein: CASSYSMEQYF
clone size: .; V gene: TRBV6-6; D gene: .; J gene: TRBJ2-3; CDR3 DNA: TGTGCCAGCAGTTACACCCTGCGGGGAGGTCCAGATACGCAGTATTTT; CDR3 protein: CASSYTLRGGPDTQYF
clone size: few; V gene: TRBV6-1; D gene: .; J gene: TRBJ2-5; CDR3 DNA: TGTGCCAGCAGTAGAGACAGCGGATGGGAGACCCAGTACTTC; CDR3 protein: CASSRDSGWETQYF
clone size: few; V gene: TRBV12-3/TRBV12-4; D gene: TRBD1; J gene: TRBJ2-5; CDR3 DNA: TGTGCCAGCAGTTTTACAGCGGACAGGGTCGGGGAGACCCAGTACTTC; CDR3 protein: CASSFTADRVGETQYF
clone size: few; V gene: TRBV20-1; D gene: TRBD1; J gene: TRBJ2-7; CDR3 DNA: TGCAGTGCTTCTGGACAGGGGGCGTACGAGCAGTACTTC; CDR3 protein: CSASGQGAYEQYF
clone size: .; V gene: TRBV2; D gene: .; J gene: TRBJ1-5; CDR3 DNA: TGTGCCAGCAGCCAGGGACGCCAGCCCAATCAGCCCCAGCATTTT; CDR3 protein: CASSQGRQPNQPQHF
clone size: many; V gene: TRBV20-1; D gene: TRBD1; J gene: TRBJ1-2; CDR3 DNA: TGCAGTGCTAGTTCGCCTGGCAGGGGGCTTGGCTATGGCTACACCTTC; CDR3 protein: CSASSPGRGLGYGYTF